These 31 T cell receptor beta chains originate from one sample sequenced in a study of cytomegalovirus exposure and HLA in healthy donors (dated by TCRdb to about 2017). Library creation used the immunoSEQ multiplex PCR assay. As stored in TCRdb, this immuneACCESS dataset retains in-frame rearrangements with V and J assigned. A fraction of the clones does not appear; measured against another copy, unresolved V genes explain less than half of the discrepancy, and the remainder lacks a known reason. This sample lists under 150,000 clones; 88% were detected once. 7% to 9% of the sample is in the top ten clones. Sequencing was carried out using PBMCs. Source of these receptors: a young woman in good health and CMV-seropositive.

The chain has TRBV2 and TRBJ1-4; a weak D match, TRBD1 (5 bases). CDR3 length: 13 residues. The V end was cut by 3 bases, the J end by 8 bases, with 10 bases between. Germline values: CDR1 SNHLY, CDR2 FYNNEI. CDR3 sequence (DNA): TGTGCCAGCAGTGACCGCAGGGAAGAAAAACTGTTTTTT. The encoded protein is CASSDRREEKLFF.

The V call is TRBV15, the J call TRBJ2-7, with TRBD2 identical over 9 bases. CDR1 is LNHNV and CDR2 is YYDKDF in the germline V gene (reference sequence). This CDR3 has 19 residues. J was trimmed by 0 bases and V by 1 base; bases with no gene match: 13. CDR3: CATSRGGVAGAPSSYEQYF. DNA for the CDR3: TGTGCCACCAGCAGAGGAGGGGTAGCGGGAGCCCCCAGCTCCTACGAGCAGTACTTC.

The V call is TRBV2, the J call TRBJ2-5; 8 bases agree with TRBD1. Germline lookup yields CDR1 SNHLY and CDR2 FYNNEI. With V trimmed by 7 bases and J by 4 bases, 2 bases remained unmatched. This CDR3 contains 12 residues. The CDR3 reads CASTDRGETQYF. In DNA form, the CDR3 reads TGTGCCAGCACCGACAGGGGAGAGACCCAGTACTTC.

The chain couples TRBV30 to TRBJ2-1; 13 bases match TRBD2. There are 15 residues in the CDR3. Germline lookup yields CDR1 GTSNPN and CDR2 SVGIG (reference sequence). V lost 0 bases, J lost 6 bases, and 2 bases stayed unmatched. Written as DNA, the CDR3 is TGTGCCTGGAGTGTACGACTAGCGGGAGGCAATGAGCAGTTCTTC. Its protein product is CAWSVRLAGGNEQFF.

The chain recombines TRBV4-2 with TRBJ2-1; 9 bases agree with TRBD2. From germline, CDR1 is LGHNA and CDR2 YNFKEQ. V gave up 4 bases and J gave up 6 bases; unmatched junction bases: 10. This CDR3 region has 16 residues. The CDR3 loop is CASSPDLLTSGNEQFF. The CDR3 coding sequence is TGTGCCAGCAGCCCCGACCTGTTGACTAGCGGCAATGAGCAGTTCTTC.

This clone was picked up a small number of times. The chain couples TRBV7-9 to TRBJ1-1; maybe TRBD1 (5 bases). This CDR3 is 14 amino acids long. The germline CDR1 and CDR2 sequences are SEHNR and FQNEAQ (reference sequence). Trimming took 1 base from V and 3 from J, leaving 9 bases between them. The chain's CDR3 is CASSLVARDTEAFF. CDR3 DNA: TGTGCCAGCAGCTTAGTTGCCAGGGACACTGAAGCTTTCTTT.

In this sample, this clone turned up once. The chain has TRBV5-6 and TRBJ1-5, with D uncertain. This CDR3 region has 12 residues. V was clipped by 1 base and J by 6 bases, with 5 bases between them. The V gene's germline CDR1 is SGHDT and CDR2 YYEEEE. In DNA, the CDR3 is TGTGCCAGCAGCTTGCAAGCTCAGCCCCAGCATTTT. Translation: CASSLQAQPQHF.

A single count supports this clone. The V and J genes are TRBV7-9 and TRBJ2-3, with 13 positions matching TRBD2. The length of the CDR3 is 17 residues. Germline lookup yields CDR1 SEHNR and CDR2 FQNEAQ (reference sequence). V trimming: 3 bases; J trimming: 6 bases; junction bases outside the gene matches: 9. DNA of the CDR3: TGTGCCAGCAGCTTCCGGACTAGCGGGAGAGGTTCGGATACGCAGTATTTT. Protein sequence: CASSFRTSGRGSDTQYF.

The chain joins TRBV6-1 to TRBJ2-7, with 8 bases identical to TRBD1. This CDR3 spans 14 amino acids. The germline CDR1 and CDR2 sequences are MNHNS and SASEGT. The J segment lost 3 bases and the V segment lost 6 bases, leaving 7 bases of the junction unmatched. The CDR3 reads CASRQGAFFYEQYF. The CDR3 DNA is TGTGCCAGCAGGCAGGGGGCGTTTTTCTACGAGCAGTACTTC.

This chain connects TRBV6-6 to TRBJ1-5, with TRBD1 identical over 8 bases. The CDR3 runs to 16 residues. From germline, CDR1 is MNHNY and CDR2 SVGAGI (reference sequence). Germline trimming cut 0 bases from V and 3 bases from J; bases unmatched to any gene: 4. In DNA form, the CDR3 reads TGTGCCAGCAGTTACTCCGGACAGGGTGTCAATCAGCCCCAGCATTTT. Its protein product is CASSYSGQGVNQPQHF.

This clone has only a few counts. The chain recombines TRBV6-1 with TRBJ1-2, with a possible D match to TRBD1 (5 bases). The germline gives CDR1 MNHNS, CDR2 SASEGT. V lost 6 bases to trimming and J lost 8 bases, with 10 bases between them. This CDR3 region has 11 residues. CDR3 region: CASRDMRGYTF. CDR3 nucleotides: TGTGCCAGCAGGGACATGCGGGGCTACACCTTC.

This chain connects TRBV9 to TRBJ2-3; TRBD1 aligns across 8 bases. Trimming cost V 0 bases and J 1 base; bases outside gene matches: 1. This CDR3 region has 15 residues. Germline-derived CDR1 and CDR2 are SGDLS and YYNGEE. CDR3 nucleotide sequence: TGTGCCAGCAGCGTAGCACAGGGGGGCACAGATACGCAGTATTTT. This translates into CASSVAQGGTDTQYF.

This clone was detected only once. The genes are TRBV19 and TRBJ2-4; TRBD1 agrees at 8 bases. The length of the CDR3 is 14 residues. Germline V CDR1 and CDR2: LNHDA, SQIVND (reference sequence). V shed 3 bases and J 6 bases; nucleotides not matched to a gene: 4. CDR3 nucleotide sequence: TGTGCCAGTAGTATTAGTGGGACAGGAAACATTCAGTACTTC. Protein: CASSISGTGNIQYF. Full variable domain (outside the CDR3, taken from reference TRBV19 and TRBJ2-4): DGGITQSPKYLFRKEGQNVTLSCEQNLNHDAMYWYRQDPGQGLRLIYYSQIVNDFQKGDIAEGYSVSREKKESFPLTVTSAQKNPTAFYLCASSISGTGNIQYFGAGTRLSVL.

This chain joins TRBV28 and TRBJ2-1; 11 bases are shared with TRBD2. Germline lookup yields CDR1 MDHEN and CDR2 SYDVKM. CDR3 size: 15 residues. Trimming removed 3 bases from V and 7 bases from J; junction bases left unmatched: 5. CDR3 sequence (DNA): TGTGCCAGCAGTTTTTGGCTAGCGGGAGGTAATGAGCAGTTCTTC. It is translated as CASSFWLAGGNEQFF.

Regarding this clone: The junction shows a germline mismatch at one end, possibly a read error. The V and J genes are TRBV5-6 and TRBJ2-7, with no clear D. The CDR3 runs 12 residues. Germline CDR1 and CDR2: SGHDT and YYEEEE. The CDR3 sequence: CASSLASHEQYF. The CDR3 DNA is TGTGCCAGCAGCTTGGCCTCCCACGAGCAGTACTTC. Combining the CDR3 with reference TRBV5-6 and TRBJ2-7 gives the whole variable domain DAGVTQSPTHLIKTRGQQVTLRCSPKSGHDTVSWYQQALGQGPQFIFQYYEEEERQRGNFPDRFSGHQFPNYSSELNVNALLLGDSALYLCASSLASHEQYFGPGTRLTVT.

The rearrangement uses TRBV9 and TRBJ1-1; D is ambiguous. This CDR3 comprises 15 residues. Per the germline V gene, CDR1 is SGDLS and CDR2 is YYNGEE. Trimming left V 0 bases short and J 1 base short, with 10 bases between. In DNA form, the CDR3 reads TGTGCCAGCAGCGTAGAGGGAGGGCGGAACACTGAAGCTTTCTTT. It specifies CASSVEGGRNTEAFF.

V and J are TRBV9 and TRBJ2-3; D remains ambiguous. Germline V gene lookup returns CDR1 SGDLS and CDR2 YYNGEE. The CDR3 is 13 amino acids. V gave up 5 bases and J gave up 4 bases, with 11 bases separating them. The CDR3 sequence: CASSSYASDTQYF. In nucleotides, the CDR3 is TGTGCCAGCAGTAGCTATGCGTCAGATACGCAGTATTTT.

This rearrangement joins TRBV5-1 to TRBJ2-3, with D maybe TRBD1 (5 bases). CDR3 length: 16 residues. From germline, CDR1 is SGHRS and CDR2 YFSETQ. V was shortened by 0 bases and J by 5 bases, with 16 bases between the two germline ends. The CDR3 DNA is TGCGCCAGCAGCTTGGAACAGGCAATAGTACGAGATACGCAGTATTTT. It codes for CASSLEQAIVRDTQYF. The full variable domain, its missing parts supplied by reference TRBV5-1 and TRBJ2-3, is KAGVTQTPRYLIKTRGQQVTLSCSPISGHRSVSWYQQTPGQGLQFLFEYFSETQRNKGNFPGRFSGRQFSNSRSEMNVSTLELGDSALYLCASSLEQAIVRDTQYFGPGTRLTVL.

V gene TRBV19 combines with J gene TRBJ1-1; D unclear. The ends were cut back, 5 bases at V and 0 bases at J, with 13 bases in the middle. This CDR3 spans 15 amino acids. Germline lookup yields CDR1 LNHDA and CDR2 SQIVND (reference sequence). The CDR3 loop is CASSRKETLNTEAFF. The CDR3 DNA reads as TGTGCCAGTAGTCGGAAGGAGACCCTGAACACTGAAGCTTTCTTT.

The CDR3 region is CAWSSDRGTTGVGYGYTF. CDR3 in DNA: TGTGCCTGGAGTTCCGACAGGGGGACGACTGGTGTCGGATATGGCTACACCTTC. V and J are TRBV30 and TRBJ1-2; 9 nucleotides line up with TRBD1. CDR3 size: 18 residues. Trimming at V came to 2 bases and at J to 5 bases, leaving 18 bases not matched to a gene. Germline loops: CDR1 GTSNPN, CDR2 SVGIG (reference sequence).

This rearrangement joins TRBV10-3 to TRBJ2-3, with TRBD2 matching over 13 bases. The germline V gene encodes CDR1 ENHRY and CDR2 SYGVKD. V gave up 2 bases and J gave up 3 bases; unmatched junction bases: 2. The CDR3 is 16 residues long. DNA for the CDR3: TGTGCCATCAGTGAGGGACTAGCGGGAGAAACAGATACGCAGTATTTT. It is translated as CAISEGLAGETDTQYF.

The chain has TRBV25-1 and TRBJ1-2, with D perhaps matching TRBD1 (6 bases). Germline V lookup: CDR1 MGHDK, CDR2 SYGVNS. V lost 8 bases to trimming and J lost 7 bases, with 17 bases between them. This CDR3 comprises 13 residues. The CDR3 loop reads CASAPNGGFGYTF. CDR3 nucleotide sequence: TGTGCCAGCGCCCCAAATGGGGGCTTTGGCTACACCTTC.

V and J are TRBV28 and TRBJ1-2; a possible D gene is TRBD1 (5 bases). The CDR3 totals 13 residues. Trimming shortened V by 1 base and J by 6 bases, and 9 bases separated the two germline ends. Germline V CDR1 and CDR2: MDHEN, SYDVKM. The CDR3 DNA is TGTGCCAGCAGTTTATCAGCCAGGGATGGCTACACCTTC. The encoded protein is CASSLSARDGYTF.

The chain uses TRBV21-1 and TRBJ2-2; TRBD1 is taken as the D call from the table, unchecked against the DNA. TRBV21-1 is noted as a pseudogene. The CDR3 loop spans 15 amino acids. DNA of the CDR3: TGTGCCAGCACCGGGACAGCGTCGAACACCGGGGAGCTGTTTTTT. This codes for CASTGTASNTGELFF.

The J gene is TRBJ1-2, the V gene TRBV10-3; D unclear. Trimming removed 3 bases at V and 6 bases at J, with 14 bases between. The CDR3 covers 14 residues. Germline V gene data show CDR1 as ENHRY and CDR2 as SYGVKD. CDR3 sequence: CAISERGISDGYTF. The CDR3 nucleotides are TGTGCCATCAGTGAACGAGGGATTTCGGATGGCTACACCTTC.

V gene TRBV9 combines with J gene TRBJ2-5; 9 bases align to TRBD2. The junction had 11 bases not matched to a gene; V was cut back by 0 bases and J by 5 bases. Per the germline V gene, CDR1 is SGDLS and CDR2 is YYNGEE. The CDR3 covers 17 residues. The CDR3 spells CASSVGASGIGGETQYF. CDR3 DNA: TGTGCCAGCAGCGTAGGGGCTAGCGGGATCGGGGGTGAGACCCAGTACTTC.

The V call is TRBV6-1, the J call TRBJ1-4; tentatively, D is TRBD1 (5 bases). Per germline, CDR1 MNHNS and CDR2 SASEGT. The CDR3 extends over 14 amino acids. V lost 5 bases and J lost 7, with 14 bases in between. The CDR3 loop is CASSLIREAEKLFF. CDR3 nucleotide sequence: TGTGCCAGCAGTCTAATCAGGGAGGCTGAAAAACTGTTTTTT.

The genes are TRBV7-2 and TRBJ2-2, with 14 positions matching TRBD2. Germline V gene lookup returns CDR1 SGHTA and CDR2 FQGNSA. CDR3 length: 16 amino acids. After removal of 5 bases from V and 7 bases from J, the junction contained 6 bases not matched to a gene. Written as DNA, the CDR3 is TGTGCCAGCAGCCGACTAGCGGGAGGGCGGGGCGGGGAGCTGTTTTTT. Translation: CASSRLAGGRGGELFF.

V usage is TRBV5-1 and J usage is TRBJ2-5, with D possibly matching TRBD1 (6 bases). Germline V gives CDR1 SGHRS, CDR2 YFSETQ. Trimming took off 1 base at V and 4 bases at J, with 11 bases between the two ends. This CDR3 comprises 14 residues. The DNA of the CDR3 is TGCGCCAGCAGCTTGTGGGGGCCCGGAGAGACCCAGTACTTC. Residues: CASSLWGPGETQYF.

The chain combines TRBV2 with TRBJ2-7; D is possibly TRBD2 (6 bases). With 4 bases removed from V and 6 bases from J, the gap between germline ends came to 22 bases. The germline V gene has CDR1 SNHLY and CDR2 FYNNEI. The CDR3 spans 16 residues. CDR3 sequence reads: CASSGGRRGVSGEQYF. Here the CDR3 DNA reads TGTGCCAGCAGTGGGGGACGGAGGGGAGTATCGGGCGAGCAGTACTTC.

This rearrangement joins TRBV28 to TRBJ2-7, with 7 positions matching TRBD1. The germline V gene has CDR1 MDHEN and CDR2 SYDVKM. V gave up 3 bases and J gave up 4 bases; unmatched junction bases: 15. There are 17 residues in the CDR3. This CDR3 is CASSFNLGQVDSYEQYF. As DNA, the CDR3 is TGTGCCAGCAGTTTTAACTTAGGACAGGTCGACTCTTACGAGCAGTACTTC.